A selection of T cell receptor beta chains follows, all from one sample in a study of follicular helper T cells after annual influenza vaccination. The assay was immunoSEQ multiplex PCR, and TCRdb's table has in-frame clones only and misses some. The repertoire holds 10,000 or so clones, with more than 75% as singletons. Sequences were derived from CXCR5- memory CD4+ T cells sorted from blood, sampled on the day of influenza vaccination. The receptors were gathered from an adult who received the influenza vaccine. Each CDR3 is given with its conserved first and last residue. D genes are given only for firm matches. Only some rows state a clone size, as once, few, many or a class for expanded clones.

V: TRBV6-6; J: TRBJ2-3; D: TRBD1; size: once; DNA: TGTGCCAGCAGACCCAGGGGGACCCACACAGATACGCAGTATTTT; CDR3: CASRPRGTHTDTQYF
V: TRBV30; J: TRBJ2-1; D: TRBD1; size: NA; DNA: TGTGCCTGGAGTGTTCAGGGGGCCGGTGAGCAGTTCTTC; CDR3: CAWSVQGAGEQFF
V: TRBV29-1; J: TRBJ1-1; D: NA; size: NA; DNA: TGCAGCGTTGAATCCGTTCTAGCCCGTGAAGCTTTCTTT; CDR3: CSVESVLAREAFF
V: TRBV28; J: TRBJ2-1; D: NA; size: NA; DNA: TGTGCCAGCAGTTTATCCCCGACTTTCTCCAGCTCCTACAATGAGCAGTTCTTC; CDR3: CASSLSPTFSSSYNEQFF
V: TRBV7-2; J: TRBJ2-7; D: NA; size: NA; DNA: TGTGCCAGCAGCTCAGACATCGGCTCCTACGAGCAGTACTTC; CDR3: CASSSDIGSYEQYF
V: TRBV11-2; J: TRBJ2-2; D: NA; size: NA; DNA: TGTGCCAGCAGGCCGGGGCAGATCAACACCGGGGAGCTGTTTTTT; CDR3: CASRPGQINTGELFF
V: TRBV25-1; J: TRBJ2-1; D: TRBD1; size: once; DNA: TGTGCCAGCAGTGAACCTCGGACAGGGAATTATAATGAGCAGTTCTTC; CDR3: CASSEPRTGNYNEQFF
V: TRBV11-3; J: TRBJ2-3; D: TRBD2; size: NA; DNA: TGTGCCAGCAGCTCCCGCCTAGCGGGGGGTATAGATACGCAGTATTTT; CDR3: CASSSRLAGGIDTQYF
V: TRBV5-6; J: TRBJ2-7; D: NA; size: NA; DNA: TGTGCCAGCAGCTTGATGACAGAATGGGAGCAGTACTTC; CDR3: CASSLMTEWEQYF
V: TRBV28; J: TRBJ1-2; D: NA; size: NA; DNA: TGTGCCAGCAGTTCCAATCCTCGTCAGGGCTACACCTTC; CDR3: CASSSNPRQGYTF
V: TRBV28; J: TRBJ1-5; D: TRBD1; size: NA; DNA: TGTGCCAGCATGATCGACAGGGCGGTGGGCAATCAGCCCCAGCATTTT; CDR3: CASMIDRAVGNQPQHF
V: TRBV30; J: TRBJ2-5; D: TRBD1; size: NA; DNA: TGTGCCTGGTCCCGGGACAGGGGGCCGTGGGAGACCCAGTACTTC; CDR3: CAWSRDRGPWETQYF
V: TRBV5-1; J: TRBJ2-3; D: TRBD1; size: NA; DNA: TGCGCCAGCAGCGCCGGGACAGGAACTAGCACAGATACGCAGTATTTT; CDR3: CASSAGTGTSTDTQYF
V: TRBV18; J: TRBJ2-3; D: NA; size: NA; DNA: TGTGCCAGTCGCCGGGGGTCGGGAGAGGCAGATACGCAGTATTTT; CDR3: CASRRGSGEADTQYF
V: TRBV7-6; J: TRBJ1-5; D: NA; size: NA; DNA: TGTGCCAGCAGCTTAGCGGGCAGCAATCAGCCCCAGCATTTT; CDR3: CASSLAGSNQPQHF
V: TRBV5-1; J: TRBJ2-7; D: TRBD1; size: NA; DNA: TGCGCCAGCAGCTTGGACCCCGGACAGGGGGTCTACGAGCAGTACTTC; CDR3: CASSLDPGQGVYEQYF
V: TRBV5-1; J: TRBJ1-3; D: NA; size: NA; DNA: TGCGCCAGCAGCTTGGGTCTGGGGGCTGGAAACACCATATATTTT; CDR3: CASSLGLGAGNTIYF
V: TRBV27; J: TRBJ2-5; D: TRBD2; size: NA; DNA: TGTGCCAGCAGTTCGCTAGCGGGGGGGCAACAAGAGACCCAGTACTTC; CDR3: CASSSLAGGQQETQYF
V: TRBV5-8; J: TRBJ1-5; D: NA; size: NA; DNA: TGTGCCAGCAGCCGGACAGTTGGGGATCAGCCCCAGCATTTT; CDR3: CASSRTVGDQPQHF
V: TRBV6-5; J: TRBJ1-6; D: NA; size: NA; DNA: TGTGCCAGCAGCAACGGTCCGGGGGCACCCCTCCACTTT; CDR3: CASSNGPGAPLHF
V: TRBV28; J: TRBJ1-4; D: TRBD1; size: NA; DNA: TGTGCCAGCAGTCCCCCCGGGACAGGTGCAACTAATGAAAAACTGTTTTTT; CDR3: CASSPPGTGATNEKLFF
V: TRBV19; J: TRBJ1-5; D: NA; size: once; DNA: TGTGCCAGTAGGGAACGTGGACCCTACAATCAGCCCCAGCATTTT; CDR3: CASRERGPYNQPQHF
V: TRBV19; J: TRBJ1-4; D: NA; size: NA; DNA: TGTGCCAGTAGTATAGGAACAGGAGGAGAAAAACTGTTTTTT; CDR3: CASSIGTGGEKLFF
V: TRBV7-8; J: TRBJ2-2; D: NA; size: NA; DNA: TGTGCCAGCAGCTCTACTAGAAACACCGGGGAGCTGTTTTTT; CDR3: CASSSTRNTGELFF
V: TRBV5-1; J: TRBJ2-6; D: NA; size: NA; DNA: TGCGCCAGCGGGGCCACGATCAGGGGAAATGGGGCCAACGTCCTGACTTTC; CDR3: CASGATIRGNGANVLTF
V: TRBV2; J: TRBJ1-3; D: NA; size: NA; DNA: TGTGCCAGCAGTGATTCCGACAGAACTGGAAACACCATATATTTT; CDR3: CASSDSDRTGNTIYF
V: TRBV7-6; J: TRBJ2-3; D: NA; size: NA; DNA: TGTGCCAGCAGCTTAGGGTCGGGGGGCTCCTCAGATACGCAGTATTTT; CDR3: CASSLGSGGSSDTQYF
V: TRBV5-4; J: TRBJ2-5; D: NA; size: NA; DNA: TGTGCCAGCAGCTTGGAACAAGTAAAGACCCAGTACTTC; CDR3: CASSLEQVKTQYF
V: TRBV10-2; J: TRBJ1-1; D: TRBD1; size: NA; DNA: TGCGCCAGCAGTGAGATACCAGGGGGCGAATCTGAAGCTTTCTTT; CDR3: CASSEIPGGESEAFF
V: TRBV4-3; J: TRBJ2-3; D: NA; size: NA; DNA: TGCGCCAGCAGCCAAGAAAAGGGTGCATCAGGTACCTTAACGGCCACAGATACGCAGTATTTT; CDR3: CASSQEKGASGTLTATDTQYF
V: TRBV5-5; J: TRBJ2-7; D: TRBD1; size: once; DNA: TGTGCCAGCAACAACCAGGGACAGGGGACGTACGAGCAGTACTTC; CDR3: CASNNQGQGTYEQYF
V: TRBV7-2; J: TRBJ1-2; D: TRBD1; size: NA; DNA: TGTGCCAGCAGCTTAGGCAGGGGGCGGGATGGCTACACCTTC; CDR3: CASSLGRGRDGYTF
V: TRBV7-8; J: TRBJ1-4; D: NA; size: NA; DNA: TGTGCCAGCAGCTCCCTGACAGAGGGAAATGAAAAACTGTTTTTT; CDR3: CASSSLTEGNEKLFF
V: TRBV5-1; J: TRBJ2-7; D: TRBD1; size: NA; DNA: TGCGCCAGCAGCTTGGAGGACAGGGTCACCCTCGAGCAGTACTTC; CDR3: CASSLEDRVTLEQYF
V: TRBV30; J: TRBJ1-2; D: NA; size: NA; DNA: TGTGCCTGGACTACCGGGGACTGGGAAAACTATGGCTACACCTTC; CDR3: CAWTTGDWENYGYTF
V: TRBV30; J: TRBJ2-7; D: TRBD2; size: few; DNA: TGTGCCTGGAGGGTAGGGACTAGCGGAACCTACGAGCAGTACTTC; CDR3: CAWRVGTSGTYEQYF